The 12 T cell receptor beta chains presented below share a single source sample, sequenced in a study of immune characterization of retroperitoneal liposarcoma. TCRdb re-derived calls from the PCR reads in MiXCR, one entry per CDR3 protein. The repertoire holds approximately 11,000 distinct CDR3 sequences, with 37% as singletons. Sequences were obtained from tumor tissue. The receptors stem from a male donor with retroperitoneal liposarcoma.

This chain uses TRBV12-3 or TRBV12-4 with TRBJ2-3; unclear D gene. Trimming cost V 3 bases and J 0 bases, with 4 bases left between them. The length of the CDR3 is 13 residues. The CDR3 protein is CASSFDSTDTQYF. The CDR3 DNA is TGTGCCAGCAGTTTCGACAGCACAGATACGCAGTATTTT.

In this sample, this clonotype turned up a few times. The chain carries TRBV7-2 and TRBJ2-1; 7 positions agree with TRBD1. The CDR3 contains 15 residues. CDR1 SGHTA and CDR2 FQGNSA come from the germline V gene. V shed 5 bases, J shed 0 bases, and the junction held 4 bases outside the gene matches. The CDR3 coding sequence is TGTGCCAGCAGCGGGGGACAGAGCTCCTACAATGAGCAGTTCTTC. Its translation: CASSGGQSSYNEQFF.

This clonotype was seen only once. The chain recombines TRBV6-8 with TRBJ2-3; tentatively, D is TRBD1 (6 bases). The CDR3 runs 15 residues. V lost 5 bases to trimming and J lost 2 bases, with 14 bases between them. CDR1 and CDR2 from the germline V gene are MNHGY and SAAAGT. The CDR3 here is CASSVGGPHTDTQYF. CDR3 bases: TGTGCCAGCAGTGTTGGGGGCCCCCACACAGATACGCAGTATTTT.

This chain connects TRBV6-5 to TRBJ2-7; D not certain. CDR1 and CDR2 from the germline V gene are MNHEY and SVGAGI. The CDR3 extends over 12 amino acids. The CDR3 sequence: CATGQTDYEQYF. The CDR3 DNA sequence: TGTGCGACCGGGCAGACTGACTACGAGCAGTACTTC.

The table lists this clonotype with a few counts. This CDR3 reads CASSDRGDTDTQYF. The CDR3 region has the DNA TGTGCCAGCAGTGACAGGGGGGACACAGATACGCAGTATTTT. The chain has TRBV6-4 and TRBJ2-3; D may be TRBD1 or TRBD2 (6 bases each). The V gene's germline CDR1 is MRHNA and CDR2 SNTAGT. This CDR3 has 14 amino acids. V was pared by 2 bases and J by 2 bases, with 8 bases between.

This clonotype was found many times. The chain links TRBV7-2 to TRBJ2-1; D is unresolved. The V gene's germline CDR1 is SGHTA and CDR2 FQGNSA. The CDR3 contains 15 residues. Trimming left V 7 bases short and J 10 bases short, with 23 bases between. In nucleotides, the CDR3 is TGTGCCAGCACCATGGCCCTCGGGCCCTACTACGAGCAGTTCTTC. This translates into CASTMALGPYYEQFF.

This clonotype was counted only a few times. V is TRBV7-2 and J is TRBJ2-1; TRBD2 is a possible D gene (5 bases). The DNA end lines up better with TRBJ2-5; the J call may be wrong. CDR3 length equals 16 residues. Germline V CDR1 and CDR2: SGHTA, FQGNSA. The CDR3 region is CASSSGGSPIGETQYF. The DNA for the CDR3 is TGTGCCAGCAGCTCGGGCGGGTCCCCAATAGGAGAGACCCAGTACTTC.

CDR3 bases: TGTGCCAGCAGCGCCATCATTGGACAGGGGGCGAACGAGCAGTACTTC. Translation: CASSAIIGQGANEQYF. The V and J genes are TRBV6-8 and TRBJ2-5; 11 bases agree with TRBD1. The J call is uncertain, as TRBJ2-7 better fits the DNA end. The V gene's germline CDR1 is MNHGY and CDR2 SAAAGT. The CDR3 is 16 residues long.

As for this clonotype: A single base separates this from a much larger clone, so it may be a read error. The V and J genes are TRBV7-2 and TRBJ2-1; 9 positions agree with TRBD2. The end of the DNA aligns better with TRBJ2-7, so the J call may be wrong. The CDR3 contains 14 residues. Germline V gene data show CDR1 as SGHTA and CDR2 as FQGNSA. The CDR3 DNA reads TGTGTCAGCAGCCGCGGGGGGGCCCTCTGGGAGCAGTACTTC. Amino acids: CVSSRGGALWEQYF.

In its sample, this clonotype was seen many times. The CDR3 DNA reads as TGTGCCAGCAGCCGTAATCTCCAAGAGACCCAGTACTTC. This sequence encodes CASSRNLQETQYF. The chain recombines TRBV12-3 or TRBV12-4 with TRBJ2-5; D gene ambiguous. The CDR3 is made up of 13 amino acids. Trimming pared 6 bases from V and 1 base from J, leaving 9 bases between.

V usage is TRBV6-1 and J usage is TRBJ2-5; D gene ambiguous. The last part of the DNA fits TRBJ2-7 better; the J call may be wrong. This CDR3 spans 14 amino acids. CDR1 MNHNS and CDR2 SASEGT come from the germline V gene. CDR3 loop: CASSVTPQAHEQYF. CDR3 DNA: TGTGCCAGCAGTGTTACTCCTCAGGCCCACGAGCAGTACTTC.

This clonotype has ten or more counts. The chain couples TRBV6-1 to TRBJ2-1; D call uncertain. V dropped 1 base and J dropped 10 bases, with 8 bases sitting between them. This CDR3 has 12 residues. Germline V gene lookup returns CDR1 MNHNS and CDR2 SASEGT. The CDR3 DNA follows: TGTGCCAGCAGTGAAGTGTCCTACGAGCAGTTCTTC. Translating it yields CASSEVSYEQFF.